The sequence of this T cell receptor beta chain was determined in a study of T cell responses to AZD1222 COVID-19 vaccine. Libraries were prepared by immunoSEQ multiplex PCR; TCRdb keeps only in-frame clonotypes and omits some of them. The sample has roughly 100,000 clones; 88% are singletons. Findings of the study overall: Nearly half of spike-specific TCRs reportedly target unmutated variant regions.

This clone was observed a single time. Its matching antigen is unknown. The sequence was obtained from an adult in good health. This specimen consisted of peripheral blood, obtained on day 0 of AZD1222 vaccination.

The CDR3: CASSLATGGGRTDTQYF. CDR3 DNA sequence: TGTGCCAGCAGCTTAGCGACCGGCGGGGGGAGGACAGATACGCAGTATTTT. The rearrangement joins TRBV7-9 to TRBJ2-3; TRBD2 matches 8 bases. CDR3 length: 17 residues. J gave up 3 bases and V 0 bases, and 8 bases lay outside the gene matches. Germline values: CDR1 SEHNR, CDR2 FQNEAQ (reference sequence).